This is a list of T cell receptor beta chains from one sample in a study of HIV-infected children after antiretroviral therapy interruption. MiXCR was run by TCRdb on the 3' RACE reads, yielding one entry per CDR3 protein. Found here are 30,000 to 50,000 distinct CDR3 sequences, 5% to 8% of them singletons; the top ten hold about 1%. Sequenced here: CD45RA+ CD4+ T cells from PBMCs, pooled from several time points, sampled from a donor given antiretroviral therapy, either interrupted or continuous. These receptors all stem from a pool of human donors with HIV. The CDR3 runs from the conserved cysteine through the conserved F or W. Each record gives: D gene, J gene, clone size, V gene, CDR3 DNA, CDR3 protein. D genes are given only for firm matches. Clone size is shown for a subset of rows, as once, few, many or a class of expanded clone.

TRBD1	TRBJ1-2	few	TRBV12-5	TGTGCTAGTGGTTTGGTACTGGGACAGGGGCTGGGTGGCTACACCTTC	CASGLVLGQGLGGYTF
.	TRBJ2-5	many	TRBV19	TGTGCCAGTAGCACCCCTGGAGGGCGCGGAGAGACCCAGTACTTC	CASSTPGGRGETQYF
TRBD1	TRBJ1-6	.	TRBV2	TGTGCCAGCAGAAGAGGGACAGTCAGCTCCTATAATTCACCCCTCCACTTT	CASRRGTVSSYNSPLHF
.	TRBJ2-4	many	TRBV7-2	TGTGCCAGCAGCCAACCTGGGACACGTCCCAGGTCCAAAAACATTCAGTACTTC	CASSQPGTRPRSKNIQYF
.	TRBJ2-1	many	TRBV27	TGTGCCAGCAGTTTAGGCAGGAAAACCTACAATGAGCAGTTCTTC	CASSLGRKTYNEQFF
.	TRBJ2-7	many	TRBV10-1	TGCGCCAGCAGTGACAACTTGGGCGGGCCCTCCTACGAGCAGTACTTC	CASSDNLGGPSYEQYF
.	TRBJ2-1	many	TRBV7-2	TGTGCCAGCAAATTCGGGCTGGAGCGAGGCCAGCAGTTCTTC	CASKFGLERGQQFF
.	TRBJ2-7	.	TRBV11-2	TGTGCCAGCAGCTTAATTACGGCCTCCTACGAGCAGTACTTC	CASSLITASYEQYF
.	TRBJ2-1	many	TRBV12-3/TRBV12-4	TGTGCCAGCAGTCCGCATGGTCAGCGATACAATGAGCAGTTCTTC	CASSPHGQRYNEQFF
.	TRBJ1-6	many	TRBV5-5	TGTGCCAGCAGCTTGGTCAGGGGATATAATTCACCCCTCCACTTT	CASSLVRGYNSPLHF
TRBD2	TRBJ2-2	many	TRBV29-1	TGCAGCGTTGGAGGTAGCGGGGGAGCGAACACCGGGGAGCTGTTTTTT	CSVGGSGGANTGELFF
TRBD2	TRBJ2-1	many	TRBV2	TGTGCCAGCAGTGACCGTCAGCGGGAGATAAGCTCCTACAATGAGCAGTTCTTC	CASSDRQREISSYNEQFF
.	TRBJ2-6	many	TRBV3-1	TGTGCCAGCAGGCAGCTTGGGTCCGGGGCCAACGTCCTGACTTTC	CASRQLGSGANVLTF
.	TRBJ2-7	many	TRBV3-1	TGTGCCAGCAGCCAAGCCTGGAAGAAGGGGACCTACGAGCAGTACTTC	CASSQAWKKGTYEQYF
.	TRBJ2-5	medium-sized	TRBV4-2	TGTGCCAGCAGCCGCTTTCAAGACACCCAGTACTTT	CASSRFQDTQYF
.	TRBJ2-3	many	TRBV6-6	TGTGCCAGCAGCCCCGGACAGCTCACAGATACGCAGTATTTT	CASSPGQLTDTQYF
.	TRBJ2-7	few	TRBV5-1	TGCGCCAGCAGCAGGACCCGCTACGAGCAGTACTTC	CASSRTRYEQYF